This section outlines one TCR beta chain sequence together with its context. Its specificity is unknown. Assay: immunoSEQ multiplex PCR; the TCRdb copy retains only in-frame clones and omits some. Here the sample spans about 19,000 clones, approximately 86% being singletons. The data derive from a study of OX40 agonist ivuxolimab in advanced cancers. Study-wide findings and caveats: Nonresponders, in some cases, also had low normalized T-cell clonal expansion.

V shed 2 bases and J shed 2 bases, with 7 bases lying between them. Per germline, CDR1 MNHEY and CDR2 SMNVEV (reference sequence). The CDR3 runs to 13 residues. The clonotype originates from an adult with an advanced solid tumor such as melanoma, head and neck, liver or kidney cancer. Sequenced material: CD4+ or CD8+ T cells sorted from blood, taken in a trial of the OX40 agonist ivuxolimab. J is TRBJ2-7 and V is TRBV27; maybe TRBD1 (6 bases). The CDR3 sequence: CASSLKGAYEQYF. DNA for the CDR3: TGTGCCAGCAGTTTAAAGGGGGCCTACGAGCAGTACTTC.